Listed below are T cell receptor beta chains from one sample, sequenced in a study of T cells in Graves' hyperthyroidism and ophthalmopathy. TCRdb fed the multiplex PCR reads into MiXCR, producing one record per CDR3 protein. The data show about 400,000 distinct CDR3 sequences, with more than 15% seen just once and around an eighth held by the top ten. What was sequenced was blood. The receptors were gathered from a woman between 18 and 30 years old with Graves' hyperthyroidism. Each CDR3 is given with its conserved first and last residue. The D gene is left open where the match is weak. Some rows mark clone size as missing; the rest say once, few, many or name a class of expanded clone.

TRBJ2-3,TRBV28,NA,14,many,CASTDLIDTDTQYF,TGTGCCAGCACGGATTTGATCGACACAGATACGCAGTATTTT
TRBJ1-5,TRBV20-1,TRBD1,13,NA,CSAEGAGNQPQHF,TGCAGTGCCGAGGGGGCTGGCAATCAGCCCCAGCATTTT
TRBJ1-4,TRBV2,NA,12,many,CASITSSEKLFF,TGTGCCAGCATCACGTCAAGTGAAAAACTGTTTTTT
TRBJ1-1,TRBV3-1,NA,16,many,CASSQEGVLLNTEAFF,TGTGCCAGCAGCCAAGAAGGCGTTCTGTTGAACACTGAAGCTTTCTTT
TRBJ2-5,TRBV10-1,TRBD1,14,NA,CASTAGTGQETQYF,TGCGCCAGCACCGCAGGGACAGGGCAAGAGACCCAGTACTTC
TRBJ2-3,TRBV20-1,TRBD1,13,many,CSVGTGGTDTQYF,TGCAGTGTAGGGACAGGCGGAACAGATACGCAGTATTTT
TRBJ2-1,TRBV20-1,TRBD2,15,few,CSARGYGGSLNEQFF,TGCAGTGCTAGAGGATACGGGGGGTCCCTAAATGAGCAGTTCTTC
TRBJ1-1,TRBV5-1,TRBD1,16,many,CASSLSVGTAVTEAFF,TGCGCCAGCAGCTTGAGTGTTGGGACAGCAGTCACTGAAGCTTTCTTT
TRBJ1-2,TRBV6-2/TRBV6-3,NA,15,many,CASSYLSRTNYGYTF,TGTGCCAGCAGTTACTTGTCCAGGACCAACTATGGCTACACCTTC
TRBJ2-1,TRBV28,TRBD2,14,many,CASSGLAGVGEQFF,TGTGCCAGCAGTGGACTAGCGGGAGTCGGGGAGCAGTTCTTC
TRBJ2-2,TRBV7-3,TRBD2,15,NA,CASRPLAGDTGELFF,TGTGCCAGCAGGCCACTAGCGGGAGACACCGGGGAGCTGTTTTTT
TRBJ1-1,TRBV24-1,TRBD1,16,few,CATSPNTGGLNTEAFF,TGTGCCACCAGTCCGAACACAGGGGGCCTTAACACTGAAGCTTTCTTT
TRBJ1-1,TRBV27,NA,15,many,CASSLSRALNTEAFF,TGTGCCAGCAGTTTATCTAGGGCGTTGAACACTGAAGCTTTCTTT
TRBJ1-4,TRBV6-1,NA,14,NA,CASSALRGGEKLFF,TGTGCCAGCAGTGCTCTGCGGGGGGGTGAAAAACTGTTTTTT
TRBJ2-1,TRBV9,NA,17,many,CASSVVGKGSSYNEQFF,TGTGCCAGCAGCGTAGTTGGCAAGGGCAGCTCCTACAATGAGCAGTTCTTC
TRBJ1-2,TRBV3-1,NA,15,few,CASSPNWRAAYGYTF,TGTGCCAGCAGCCCCAACTGGCGCGCGGCCTATGGCTACACCTTC
TRBJ2-1,TRBV7-9,TRBD1,14,many,CASRIEDRGGEQFF,TGTGCCAGCAGGATTGAGGACAGGGGCGGTGAGCAGTTCTTC
TRBJ2-7,TRBV19,TRBD1,16,few,CASSMEWTGGFHEQYF,TGTGCCAGTAGTATGGAGTGGACAGGGGGATTCCACGAGCAGTACTTC
TRBJ2-3,TRBV20-1,TRBD2,15,NA,CSANPLAGGADTQYF,TGCAGTGCTAACCCCCTAGCGGGGGGCGCAGATACGCAGTATTTT
TRBJ2-3,TRBV28,TRBD1,13,many,CASWTGALDTQYF,TGTGCCAGCTGGACAGGGGCATTAGATACGCAGTATTTT
TRBJ1-4,TRBV14,NA,17,NA,CASSPEAPLGAYEKLFF,TGTGCCAGCAGCCCCGAAGCCCCACTTGGAGCGTATGAAAAACTGTTTTTT
TRBJ2-1,TRBV5-1,TRBD2,15,many,CASSLESGSKGEQFF,TGCGCCAGCAGCTTGGAGAGCGGGAGTAAGGGTGAGCAGTTCTTC